The 18 T cell receptor beta chains reported below all come from one sample, sequenced in a study of blood T cell repertoires in COVID-19 (dated by TCRdb to the early 2020s). Library preparation was by the immunoSEQ multiplex PCR assay. The table comes from immuneACCESS by way of TCRdb, which keeps in-frame sequences with V and J called. Part of the clones is missing from these tables; in studies checked, under half for an unresolved V gene and the rest for unknown reasons. The sample has more than 150,000 clones on record, around 86% of them singletons. The biggest ten clones account for 0.99% of the sample. Sequenced input: peripheral blood. The receptors were gathered from a man aged 18 to 35 with acute or convalescent COVID-19.

The rearrangement links TRBV24-1 to TRBJ2-2; a possible D gene is TRBD1 (6 bases). V was clipped by 3 bases and J by 6 bases, with 16 bases between them. The CDR3 is 16 residues long. CDR1 and CDR2 (germline): KGHDR, SFDVKD. The CDR3 reads CATSDPQGGGSGELFF. The CDR3 region has the DNA TGTGCCACCAGTGATCCACAGGGTGGGGGCTCCGGGGAGCTGTTTTTT.

The CDR3 DNA is TGTGCCAGCAGCTTTAGCGGGGGGGCCGCTGCAGATACGCAGTATTTT. Translated, it gives CASSFSGGAAADTQYF. V and J are TRBV7-2 and TRBJ2-3; 11 positions match TRBD2. The germline CDR1 and CDR2 sequences are SGHTA and FQGNSA. The V segment lost 3 bases and the J segment 4 bases; nucleotides outside the gene matches: 6. The CDR3 totals 16 residues. Full variable domain (outside the CDR3, taken from reference TRBV7-2 and TRBJ2-3): GAGVSQSPSNKVTEKGKDVELRCDPISGHTALYWYRQSLGQGLEFLIYFQGNSAPDKSGLPSDRFSAERTGGSVSTLTIQRTQQEDSAVYLCASSFSGGAAADTQYFGPGTRLTVL.

The V and J genes are TRBV10-1 and TRBJ2-2; 7 nucleotides line up with TRBD2. This CDR3 is built from 13 residues. Trimming took 6 bases from V and 4 from J; bases not matched to a gene: 2. Germline V gives CDR1 WNHNN, CDR2 SYGVQD (reference sequence). The DNA of the CDR3 is TGCGCCAGCAGAGCGGGGCCCACCGGGGAGCTGTTTTTT. Its protein is CASRAGPTGELFF.

V and J are TRBV7-2 and TRBJ2-3, with 11 bases matching TRBD2. The CDR3 extends over 17 amino acids. With 5 bases clipped from V and 6 bases from J, the junction kept 13 bases outside the gene matches. Germline CDR1 reads SGHTA; CDR2 reads FQGNSA. Here the CDR3 DNA reads TGTGCCAGCAGCCCTTTAGCGGGGGGGAGTTCGTGGGATACGCAGTATTTT. As protein: CASSPLAGGSSWDTQYF.

The chain uses TRBV2 and TRBJ2-3; 7 positions match TRBD1. V gave up 6 bases and J gave up 1 base; unmatched junction bases: 4. The CDR3 covers 14 residues. The germline CDR1 and CDR2 sequences are SNHLY and FYNNEI. Here the CDR3 reads CASRGTARTDTQYF. CDR3 bases: TGTGCCAGCAGGGGGACAGCCCGCACAGATACGCAGTATTTT.

In DNA form, the CDR3 reads TGCGCCAGCAGCCAAGATGGACAGGGGTTGAATCAGCCCCAGCATTTT. Its protein product is CASSQDGQGLNQPQHF. The chain carries TRBV4-1 and TRBJ1-5; 9 bases line up with TRBD1. There are 16 residues in the CDR3. V was clipped by 0 bases and J by 4 bases; unmatched bases: 4. Per germline, CDR1 MGHRA and CDR2 YSYEKL.

The CDR3 DNA reads TGTGCCAGCAGCCAAAGACAGGGAGGCAATCAGCCCCAGCATTTT. Its protein product is CASSQRQGGNQPQHF. The chain is built from TRBV11-2 and TRBJ1-5; TRBD1 matches 7 bases. Germline values: CDR1 SGHAT, CDR2 FQNNGV. CDR3 length: 15 residues. Unmatched junction bases numbered 6, after V lost 5 bases and J lost 2 bases.

CDR3: CASSIGLAGVNEQFF. CDR3 sequence (DNA): TGTGCCAGTAGTATCGGACTAGCGGGGGTGAATGAGCAGTTCTTC. This rearrangement joins TRBV19 to TRBJ2-1; the match to TRBD2 covers 13 bases. The trim removed 3 bases at V and 7 bases at J, leaving 3 bases unmatched. The germline V gene encodes CDR1 LNHDA and CDR2 SQIVND (reference sequence). The CDR3 totals 15 residues.

The chain couples TRBV6-1 to TRBJ1-5; D is unclear. The CDR3 has 15 amino acids. Deletions cut 2 bases from V and 0 bases from J, with 8 bases between. Germline V gene lookup returns CDR1 MNHNS and CDR2 SASEGT. Here the CDR3 reads CASSEMQSSNQPQHF. CDR3 bases: TGTGCCAGCAGTGAAATGCAGTCTAGCAATCAGCCCCAGCATTTT.

The chain joins TRBV7-9 to TRBJ2-5, with a weak D call TRBD2 (5 bases). V lost 5 bases and J lost 7, with 14 bases in between. The germline CDR1 and CDR2 sequences are SEHNR and FQNEAQ (reference sequence). The CDR3 covers 13 residues. The CDR3 DNA reads TGTGCCAGCAGCCAAATGGAGGCGGGGACCCAGTACTTC. Residues: CASSQMEAGTQYF.

As DNA, the CDR3 is TGTGCCAGCTCGGAAGTCGGGACATTTGAGCAGTACGTC. This codes for CASSEVGTFEQYV. J is TRBJ2-7 and V is TRBV18; possibly TRBD1 for D (6 bases). Germline-derived CDR1 and CDR2 are KGHSH and LQKENI. Trimming took off 6 bases at V and 7 bases at J, with 16 bases between the two ends. The CDR3 sequence is 13 residues long.

The V gene is TRBV19, the J gene TRBJ1-5; D is uncertain. The CDR3 length is 19 residues. The germline V gene encodes CDR1 LNHDA and CDR2 SQIVND (reference sequence). V lost 3 bases to trimming and J lost 4 bases, with 25 bases between them. CDR3 in amino acids: CASSISPRGEPVGNQPQHF. The CDR3 DNA reads TGTGCCAGTAGTATCTCCCCACGGGGAGAGCCGGTGGGAAATCAGCCCCAGCATTTT.

CDR3 amino acids: CASSPPNRGEAFF. CDR3 in DNA: TGTGCCAGCAGTCCCCCGAACAGGGGTGAAGCTTTCTTT. The rearrangement links TRBV28 to TRBJ1-1, with TRBD1 identical over 7 bases. The CDR3 spans 13 residues. Germline V gives CDR1 MDHEN, CDR2 SYDVKM. V trimming: 5 bases; J trimming: 7 bases; junction bases outside the gene matches: 7.

This clone appeared a single time. The rearrangement links TRBV27 to TRBJ1-3; the match to TRBD1 covers 8 bases. The CDR3 covers 14 residues. CDR1 and CDR2 (germline): MNHEY, SMNVEV (reference sequence). Germline trimming cut 5 bases from V and 3 bases from J; bases unmatched to any gene: 3. For the CDR3, the DNA is TGTGCCAGCAGTCCTACAGGGGGTGGAAACACCATATATTTT. Translation gives CASSPTGGGNTIYF.

This clone was seen only once. The chain uses TRBV5-1 and TRBJ1-4, with D perhaps matching TRBD1 (6 bases). The length of the CDR3 is 14 residues. Germline assignment: CDR1 SGHRS and CDR2 YFSETQ. Trimming took 4 bases from V and 3 from J, leaving 10 bases between them. The CDR3 DNA sequence: TGCGCCAGCAGCAGACAGGATCCTAATGAAAAACTGTTTTTT. Protein: CASSRQDPNEKLFF.

The genes are TRBV9 and TRBJ2-2; 10 nucleotides line up with TRBD2. CDR3 size: 17 residues. J was trimmed by 6 bases and V by 2 bases; bases with no gene match: 10. CDR1 is SGDLS, CDR2 YYNGEE, per germline. The CDR3 DNA reads as TGTGCCAGCAGCGTTGGGGCTAGCGGGGGTTTCGCCGGGGAGCTGTTTTTT. Protein product: CASSVGASGGFAGELFF.

On this clone itself: An end of the junction does not agree with germline; a read error may underlie this. CDR3 coding DNA: TGTGCCAGCAGCTTTTGGGGACTTCAAGGGACCCAGTACTTC. Protein product: CASSFWGLQGTQYF. The gene calls are TRBV7-3 and TRBJ2-5; D possibly corresponds to TRBD2 (6 bases). CDR1 SGHTA and CDR2 FQGTGA come from the germline V gene. There are 14 residues in the CDR3.

The V gene is TRBV10-1, the J gene TRBJ2-3; TRBD2 matches 10 bases. The V gene's germline CDR1 is WNHNN and CDR2 SYGVQD (reference sequence). The CDR3 is made up of 15 amino acids. V lost 3 bases and J lost 4; bases outside the gene matches: 4. The CDR3 sequence is CASSDQRGGPDTQYF. The CDR3 region has the DNA TGCGCCAGCAGTGATCAGCGGGGGGGCCCAGATACGCAGTATTTT.